Below, 9 T cell receptor beta chains from the same sample are listed, as sequenced in a study of T cell responses to AZD1222 COVID-19 vaccine. Sequenced by immunoSEQ multiplex PCR; TCRdb stores in-frame clones only, minus some. The sample holds 120,000 or so clones, about nine tenths seen once. The sequences come from peripheral blood, collected 28 days after the second dose of the MenACWY control vaccine. All receptors derive from an adult who received the MenACWY meningococcal vaccine as a control.

This chain links TRBV2 with TRBJ2-1; D is possibly TRBD1 or TRBD2 (5 bases each). The CDR3 extends over 13 amino acids. CDR1 is SNHLY, CDR2 FYNNEI, per germline. Trimming took 7 bases from V and 1 from J, leaving 8 bases between them. CDR3 bases: TGTGCCAGCATATGGGGGTCCTACAATGAGCAGTTCTTC. It translates to CASIWGSYNEQFF. Looking up the rest from reference TRBV2 and TRBJ2-1 gives the full variable domain: EPEVTQTPSHQVTQMGQEVILRCVPISNHLYFYWYRQILGQKVEFLVSFYNNEISEKSEIFDDQFSVERPDGSNFTLKIRSTKLEDSAMYFCASIWGSYNEQFFGPGTRLTVL.

V is TRBV3-1 (or the pseudogene TRBV3-2) and J is TRBJ2-7, with a tentative D call TRBD2 (5 bases). Germline V CDR1 and CDR2: LGHDT, YNNKEL (reference sequence). Deletions cut 0 bases from V and 5 bases from J, with 14 bases between. The CDR3 is 15 amino acids. The CDR3 region has the DNA TGTGCCAGCAGCCAAGATCCCACTAGTATCGACGAGCAGTACTTC. Amino acid sequence: CASSQDPTSIDEQYF.

This chain links TRBV10-2 with TRBJ1-5; 7 nucleotides match TRBD1. This CDR3 is built from 17 residues. Germline lookup yields CDR1 WSHSY and CDR2 SAAADI. Trimming at V came to 7 bases and at J to 0 bases, leaving 12 bases not matched to a gene. In nucleotides, the CDR3 is TGCGCCAGCACAGAGAGACAGGGAGGATATAGCAATCAGCCCCAGCATTTT. It yields the protein CASTERQGGYSNQPQHF.

In DNA form, the CDR3 reads TGTGCCAGCAGTGAGGCAGCCTATGGCTACACCTTC. Its translation is CASSEAAYGYTF. The V call is TRBV2, the J call TRBJ1-2; unclear D gene. The CDR3 sequence is 12 residues long. The germline gives CDR1 SNHLY, CDR2 FYNNEI. V was pared by 3 bases and J by 4 bases, with 6 bases between.

The J gene is TRBJ1-2, the V gene TRBV28; 9 bases are shared with TRBD1. Germline-derived CDR1 and CDR2 are MDHEN and SYDVKM. CDR3 size: 12 residues. CDR3 residues: CVVGQGRYGYTF. The CDR3 coding sequence is TGTGTAGTGGGACAGGGACGCTATGGCTACACCTTC.

The J gene is TRBJ2-7, the V gene TRBV5-1; TRBD2 matches 8 bases. The length of the CDR3 is 15 residues. Germline CDR1 SGHRS, CDR2 YFSETQ. The J segment lost 1 base and the V segment lost 0 bases, leaving 3 bases of the junction unmatched. CDR3 amino acids: CASSLVSSGSYEQYF. The CDR3 DNA reads TGCGCCAGCAGCTTGGTGTCTAGCGGGTCCTACGAGCAGTACTTC. Full variable domain (outside the CDR3, taken from reference TRBV5-1 and TRBJ2-7): KAGVTQTPRYLIKTRGQQVTLSCSPISGHRSVSWYQQTPGQGLQFLFEYFSETQRNKGNFPGRFSGRQFSNSRSEMNVSTLELGDSALYLCASSLVSSGSYEQYFGPGTRLTVT.

This clone appeared once. The chain combines TRBV28 with TRBJ1-3; D is perhaps TRBD1 (6 bases). The length of the CDR3 is 14 residues. V lost 7 bases, J lost 4 bases, and 14 bases lay in between. Germline V lookup: CDR1 MDHEN, CDR2 SYDVKM. The CDR3 DNA follows: TGTGCCAGCAAGGGTGGGGGGCTCGGAAACACCATATATTTT. Amino acids: CASKGGGLGNTIYF.

This chain links TRBV7-9 with TRBJ1-3; possibly TRBD1 for D (5 bases). The V gene's germline CDR1 is SEHNR and CDR2 FQNEAQ (reference sequence). This CDR3 is built from 16 residues. V lost 5 bases, J lost 0 bases, and 14 bases lay in between. Here the CDR3 reads CASSIMTVYSGNTIYF. Here the CDR3 DNA reads TGTGCCAGCAGCATAATGACAGTGTACTCTGGAAACACCATATATTTT.

This rearrangement joins TRBV7-8 to TRBJ2-5; TRBD1 matches 8 bases. The CDR3 has 14 residues. V trimming: 0 bases; J trimming: 5 bases; junction bases outside the gene matches: 2. Germline-derived CDR1 and CDR2 are SGHVS and FQNEAQ. CDR3: CASSLATGAETQYF. DNA for the CDR3: TGTGCCAGCAGCTTAGCGACAGGGGCCGAGACCCAGTACTTC. Supplemented by reference TRBV7-8 and TRBJ2-5, the full variable domain reads GAGVSQSPRYKVAKRGQDVALRCDPISGHVSLFWYQQALGQGPEFLTYFQNEAQLDKSGLPSDRFFAERPEGSVSTLKIQRTQQEDSAVYLCASSLATGAETQYFGPGTRLLVL.